This TCR beta chain emerged from a study of a mutant IDH1 vaccine in newly diagnosed glioma. The wider study: Across weeks 1, 3, 5, 7, 11, 15, 19 and 23, patients received a vaccination each time, eight in all. Patients under treatment included 62.5% males and roughly 40% females and had a mean age of about 37 years. Patients got radiotherapy, temozolomide, or both beforehand, and most got both.

The V end was cut by 4 bases, the J end by 3 bases, with 15 bases between. The germline CDR1 and CDR2 sequences are SEHNR and FQNEAQ (reference sequence). The CDR3 runs 15 residues. This clone was picked up a small number of times. Its antigen is unidentified. Sample time point: week 11, during vaccination. Each dose delivered 300 ug of mutant IDH1 20-mer peptide subcutaneously with imiquimod. Sequenced by immunoSEQ multiplex PCR; TCRdb stores in-frame clones only, minus some. Of tens of thousands of clones listed, 70% to 80% were seen once; the top ten hold around 8.3%. This clonotype originated in a woman younger than 35 with glioma. The genes are TRBV7-9 and TRBJ1-2; possible D gene TRBD1, 5 bases. This specimen consisted of PBMCs, obtained from a glioma patient whose treatment included an IDH1 peptide vaccine. CDR3 in amino acids: CASSSRGAGHYGYTF. CDR3 in DNA: TGTGCCAGCAGCTCTCGCGGGGCAGGCCACTATGGCTACACCTTC.